These 12 T cell receptor beta chains share one sample of origin, sequenced in a study of regulatory T cells in long-lasting Graves disease (dated by TCRdb to the early 2020s). This sample's time point label indicates: persistent/refractory GD, antithyroid drugs over 5 years with positive TRAb. For both TCR sequencing and RNA sequencing, RNA was extracted from PBMCs using TRIzol. Receptor libraries were prepared by multiplex PCR. The instrument given in TCRdb is Illumina HiSeq 4000. To build TCR beta libraries, CDR3 regions were amplified by Arm-PCR using iRepertoire HTBI primers. The raw public data were reprocessed by TCRdb itself: fastp quality trimming at Q25, MiXCR clonotype calling, in-frame beta chains only. Duplicate CDR3 protein sequences are folded into a single record with the most common DNA and genes. The sample table lists about 470,000 distinct CDR3 sequences, approximately 21% of them with a count of one. The ten top clones hold approximately 6.4% of the sample.

The sample in question was peripheral blood mononuclear cells (PBMCs), obtained when the disease was refractory, from a patient treated with antithyroid drugs. These receptors originate from a female donor with Graves disease.

This clonotype was counted ten times or more. The gene calls are TRBV12-3 or TRBV12-4 and TRBJ1-2, with a weak D call TRBD1 (6 bases). CDR3 length: 13 residues. V was pared by 5 bases and J by 4 bases, with 11 bases between. The CDR3 sequence: CASSQQGLYGYTF. CDR3 nucleotides: TGTGCCAGCAGTCAACAGGGACTCTATGGCTACACCTTC.

At least ten counts were recorded for this clonotype. V and J are TRBV7-9 and TRBJ1-2; a possible D gene is TRBD1 (5 bases). Deletions cut 1 base from V and 6 bases from J, with 9 bases between. Germline CDR1 SEHNR, CDR2 FQNEAQ (reference sequence). The CDR3 contains 13 residues. The CDR3 coding sequence is TGTGCCAGCAGCTTAGGGACGGGGGATGGCTACACCTTC. Translation gives CASSLGTGDGYTF.

The chain joins TRBV5-1 to TRBJ1-1, with 7 bases lining up with TRBD1. CDR3 length: 14 residues. Germline V lookup: CDR1 SGHRS, CDR2 YFSETQ. J gave up 3 bases and V 4 bases, and 6 bases lay outside the gene matches. DNA of the CDR3: TGCGCCAGCAGCGACAGGGCCTGGCACACTGAAGCTTTCTTT. Its protein product is CASSDRAWHTEAFF.

This clonotype has a count of ten or more. The rearrangement joins TRBV6-1 to TRBJ2-7; D is perhaps TRBD2 (6 bases). Germline CDR1 MNHNS, CDR2 SASEGT. The CDR3 is 15 residues long. Trimming took off 5 bases at V and 4 bases at J, with 18 bases between the two ends. CDR3 amino acids: CASSHRASEIYEQYF. Written as DNA, the CDR3 is TGTGCCAGCAGTCACCGCGCTAGCGAGATTTACGAGCAGTACTTC.

This clonotype appeared once. V gene TRBV19 combines with J gene TRBJ1-5; 8 bases map to TRBD1. The germline CDR1 and CDR2 sequences are LNHDA and SQIVND (reference sequence). V was pared by 5 bases and J by 7 bases, with 10 bases of the junction left unmatched. This CDR3 is 15 amino acids long. This CDR3 reads CASSQITGGEQPQHF. The CDR3 DNA is TGTGCCAGTAGTCAAATCACAGGGGGTGAGCAGCCCCAGCATTTT.

The rearrangement uses TRBV19 and TRBJ2-5; 9 bases are shared with TRBD1. Germline trimming cut 5 bases from V and 2 bases from J; bases unmatched to any gene: 3. Germline V CDR1 and CDR2: LNHDA, SQIVND (reference sequence). The CDR3 is 14 amino acids. This CDR3 reads CASSGQGIQETQYF. The CDR3 DNA follows: TGTGCCAGTAGTGGACAGGGGATTCAAGAGACCCAGTACTTC.

This clonotype was observed a handful of times. The genes are TRBV2 and TRBJ2-3; 10 bases match TRBD2. Germline CDR1 is SNHLY and CDR2 is FYNNEI. The length of the CDR3 is 15 residues. Unmatched junction bases numbered 4, after V lost 6 bases and J lost 1 base. CDR3 region: CASSSGTSGTDTQYF. The CDR3, as DNA: TGTGCCAGCAGCTCCGGGACTAGCGGCACAGATACGCAGTATTTT.

The rearrangement uses TRBV29-1 and TRBJ1-2; D gene ambiguous. Between the trimmed V and J ends, which lost 2 bases and 8 bases, there was a span of 18 bases. Germline V CDR1 and CDR2: SQVTM, ANQGSEA. The CDR3 length is 14 residues. CDR3 loop: CSVENPGPQEGYTF. The DNA of the CDR3 is TGCAGCGTTGAAAACCCGGGCCCTCAGGAGGGCTACACCTTC.

This clonotype was observed many times. The rearrangement links TRBV6-1 to TRBJ2-7; D is unclear. With 6 bases removed from V and 2 bases from J, the gap between germline ends came to 14 bases. This CDR3 region has 14 residues. CDR1 and CDR2 (germline): MNHNS, SASEGT. The CDR3 here is CASSPVTETYEQYF. CDR3 DNA: TGTGCCAGCAGCCCGGTTACAGAGACCTACGAGCAGTACTTC.

This clonotype has only a few counts. The V and J genes are TRBV9 and TRBJ1-4; possible D gene TRBD1, 6 bases. Germline assignment: CDR1 SGDLS and CDR2 YYNGEE. The CDR3 has 16 amino acids. Trimming pared 0 bases from V and 8 bases from J, leaving 17 bases between. The CDR3 region has the DNA TGTGCCAGCAGCGTAGACTGGGGGCGACGGGAAGAAAAACTGTTTTTT. Translating it yields CASSVDWGRREEKLFF.

This clonotype was counted between two and nine times. This may come from a read error, since a much larger clone is one base off. The J gene is TRBJ1-4, the V gene TRBV12-3 or TRBV12-4; D unclear. The CDR3 is made up of 15 amino acids. CDR3 DNA sequence: TGTGCCAGCAGTTTCGGTCCCACAACTAGTGAAAAACTGTTTTTT. As protein: CASSFGPTTSEKLFF.

Comments on this clonotype: This could be a read error, since a much larger clone is one nucleotide away. The gene calls are TRBV15 and TRBJ2-6; D uncertain. Germline CDR1 LNHNV, CDR2 YYDKDF (reference sequence). This CDR3 is built from 13 residues. The CDR3 spells CPTKGSGANVLTF. CDR3 DNA: TGTCCCACCAAAGGGTCTGGGGCCAACGTCCTGACTTTC. The full variable domain, completed using reference TRBV15 and TRBJ2-6, is DAMVIQNPRYQVTQFGKPVTLSCSQTLNHNVMYWYQQKSSQAPKLLFHYYDKDFNNEADTPDNFQSRRPNTSFCFLDIRSPGLGDTAMYLCPTKGSGANVLTFGAGSRLTVL.